Here is one TCR beta chain with its context. Exposed participants encountered a COVID-19 case during the 2 weeks preceding study entry. The entry originates in a study of blood T cell repertoires in COVID-19. Study-wide background: COVID-19 samples collected from the United States, Italy and Spain covered acute and convalescent phases.

Profiled with immunoSEQ multiplex PCR; TCRdb holds only in-frame clones, not every one. Among around 160,000 clones, around 90% were seen once, and the ten largest hold 4%. Germline values: CDR1 MNHEY, CDR2 SMNVEV (reference sequence). The J segment lost 3 bases and the V segment lost 0 bases, leaving 11 bases of the junction unmatched. The CDR3 contains 20 residues. Material for sequencing was PBMCs or T cells enriched from blood (not recorded which). This sequence joins TRBV27 and TRBJ2-6; 10 bases agree with TRBD1. The receptor was isolated from a woman aged 40 to 50 who had been exposed to COVID-19. The CDR3 spells CASSLSQYDRGRGGANVLTF. As DNA, the CDR3 is TGTGCCAGCAGTTTATCGCAATACGACAGGGGGCGCGGTGGGGCCAACGTCCTGACTTTC.